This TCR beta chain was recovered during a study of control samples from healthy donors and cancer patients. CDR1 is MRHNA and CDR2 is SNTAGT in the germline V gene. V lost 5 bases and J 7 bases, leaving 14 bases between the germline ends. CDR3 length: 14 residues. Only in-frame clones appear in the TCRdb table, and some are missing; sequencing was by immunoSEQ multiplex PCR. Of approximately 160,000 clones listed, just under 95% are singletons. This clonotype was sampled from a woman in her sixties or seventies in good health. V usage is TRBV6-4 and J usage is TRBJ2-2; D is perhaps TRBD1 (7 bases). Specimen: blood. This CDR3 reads CASSPRRDSGELFF. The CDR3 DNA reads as TGTGCCAGCAGTCCAAGGAGGGACAGCGGGGAGCTGTTTTTT.